One TCR beta chain is described in this entry. The antigen is unknown. Each CDR3 protein is one row after TCRdb ran MiXCR on the RACE reads. Of just under 350,000 distinct CDR3 sequences in the sample, roughly 6.9% are singletons; the top ten hold 8% to 9%. Trimming left V 5 bases short and J 0 bases short, with 14 bases between. The germline gives CDR1 LNHDA, CDR2 SQIVND (reference sequence). The CDR3 has 15 residues. Time point: patch test 1, 2 weeks after DPC sensitization. Treatment indicated: therapeutic diphenylcyclopropenone sensitization with weekly scalp DPC. This entry is derived from a study of human T cells and chemical hapten exposure. Overall study context: The study traced per-sample TCR yield variation mainly to small differences in pooled library volumes. General observations from the study: With alopecia, donors may have immune responses unlike healthy people's. After DPC sensitization, TCRs above 1 in 1000 frequency showed no change.

The sequencing used whole blood, collected in connection with sensitization to the hapten diphenylcyclopropenone (DPC). The receptor was isolated from a young woman with alopecia areata. Some clones in this sample may be carry-over from other donors' samples. This rearrangement joins TRBV19 to TRBJ2-7, with D maybe TRBD2 (6 bases). DNA of the CDR3: TGTGCCAGTAGTTGGGACTCCTCGAGCTCCTACGAGCAGTACTTC. This gives the protein CASSWDSSSSYEQYF.